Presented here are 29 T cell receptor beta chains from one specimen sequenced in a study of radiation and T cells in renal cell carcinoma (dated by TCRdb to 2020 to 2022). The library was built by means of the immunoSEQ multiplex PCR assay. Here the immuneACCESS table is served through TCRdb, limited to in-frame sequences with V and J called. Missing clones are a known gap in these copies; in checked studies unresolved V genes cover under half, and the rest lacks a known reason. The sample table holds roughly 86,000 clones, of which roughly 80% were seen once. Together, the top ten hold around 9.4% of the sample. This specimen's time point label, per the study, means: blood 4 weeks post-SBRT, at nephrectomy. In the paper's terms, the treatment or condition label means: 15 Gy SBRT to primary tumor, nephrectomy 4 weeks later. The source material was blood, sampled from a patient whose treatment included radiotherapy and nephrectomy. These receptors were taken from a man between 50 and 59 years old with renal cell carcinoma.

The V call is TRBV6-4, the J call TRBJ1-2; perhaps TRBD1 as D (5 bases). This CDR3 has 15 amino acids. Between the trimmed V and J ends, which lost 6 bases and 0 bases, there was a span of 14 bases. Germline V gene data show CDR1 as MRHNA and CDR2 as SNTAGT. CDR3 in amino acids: CASSPDKNANYGYTF. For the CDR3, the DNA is TGTGCCAGCAGCCCGGACAAGAACGCTAACTATGGCTACACCTTC.

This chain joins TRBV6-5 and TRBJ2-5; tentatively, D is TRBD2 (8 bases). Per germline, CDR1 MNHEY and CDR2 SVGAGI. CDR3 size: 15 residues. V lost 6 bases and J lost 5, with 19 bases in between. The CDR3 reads CASSRGTSGGETQYF. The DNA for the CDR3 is TGTGCCAGCAGCAGGGGGACCTCGGGAGGGGAGACCCAGTACTTC.

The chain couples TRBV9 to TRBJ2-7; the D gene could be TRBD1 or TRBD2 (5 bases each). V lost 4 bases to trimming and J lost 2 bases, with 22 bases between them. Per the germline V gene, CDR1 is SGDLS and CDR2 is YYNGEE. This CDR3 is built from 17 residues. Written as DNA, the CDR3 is TGTGCCAGCAGCCCCCTCAGAACCGGGACGGAAACCTACGAGCAGTACTTC. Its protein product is CASSPLRTGTETYEQYF.

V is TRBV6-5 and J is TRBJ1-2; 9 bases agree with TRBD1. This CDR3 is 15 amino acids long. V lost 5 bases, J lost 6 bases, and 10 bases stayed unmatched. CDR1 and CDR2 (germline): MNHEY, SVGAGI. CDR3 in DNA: TGTGCCAGCAGTAACACAGGGGGCCATTCCAATGGCTACACCTTC. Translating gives CASSNTGGHSNGYTF.

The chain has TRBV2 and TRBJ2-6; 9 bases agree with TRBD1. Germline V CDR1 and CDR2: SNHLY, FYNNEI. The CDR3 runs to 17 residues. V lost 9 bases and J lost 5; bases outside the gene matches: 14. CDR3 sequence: CASHRDRDFFRANVLTF. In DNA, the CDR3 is TGTGCCAGTCACCGGGACAGGGACTTTTTTAGGGCCAACGTCCTGACTTTC.

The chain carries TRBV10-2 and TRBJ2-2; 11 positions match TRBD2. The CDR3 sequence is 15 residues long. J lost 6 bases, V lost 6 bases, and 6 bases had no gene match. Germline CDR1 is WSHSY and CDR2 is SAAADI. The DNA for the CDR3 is TGCGCCAGCAGAGAAACTAGCGGGAGCGCCGGGGAGCTGTTTTTT. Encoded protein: CASRETSGSAGELFF.

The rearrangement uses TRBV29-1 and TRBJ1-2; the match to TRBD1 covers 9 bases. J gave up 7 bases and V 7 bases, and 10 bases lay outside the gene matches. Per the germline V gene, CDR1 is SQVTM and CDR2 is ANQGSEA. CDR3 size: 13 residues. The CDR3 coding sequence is TGCAGCGGCCTTGGACAGGGGACAGGTGGCTACACCTTC. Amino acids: CSGLGQGTGGYTF.

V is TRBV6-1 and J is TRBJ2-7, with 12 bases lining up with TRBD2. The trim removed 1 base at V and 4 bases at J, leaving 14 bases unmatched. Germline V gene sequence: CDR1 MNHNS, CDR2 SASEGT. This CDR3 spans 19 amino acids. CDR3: CASSEGGGAASGRGYEQYF. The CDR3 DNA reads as TGTGCCAGCAGTGAAGGAGGGGGCGCGGCTAGCGGGAGGGGGTACGAGCAGTACTTC.

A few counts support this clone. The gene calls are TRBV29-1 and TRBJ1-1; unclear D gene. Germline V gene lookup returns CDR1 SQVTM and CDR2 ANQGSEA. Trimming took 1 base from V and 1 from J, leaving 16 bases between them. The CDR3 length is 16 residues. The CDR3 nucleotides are TGCAGCGTTGAAGTAGGCGGGTCGGGCTCGAACACTGAAGCTTTCTTT. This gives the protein CSVEVGGSGSNTEAFF.

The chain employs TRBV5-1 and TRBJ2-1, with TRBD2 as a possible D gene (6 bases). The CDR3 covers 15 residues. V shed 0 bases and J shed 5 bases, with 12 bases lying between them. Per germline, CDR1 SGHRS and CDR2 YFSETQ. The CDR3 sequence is CASSLAGSGHNEQFF. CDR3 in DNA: TGCGCCAGCAGCTTGGCCGGTAGCGGCCACAATGAGCAGTTCTTC.

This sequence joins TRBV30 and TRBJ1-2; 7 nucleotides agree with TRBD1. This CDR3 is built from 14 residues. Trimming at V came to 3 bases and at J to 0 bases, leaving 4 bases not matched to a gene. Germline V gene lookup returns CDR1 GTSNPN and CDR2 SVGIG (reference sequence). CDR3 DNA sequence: TGTGCCTGGAGGACAGGGCTGACTAACTATGGCTACACCTTC. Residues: CAWRTGLTNYGYTF.

The CDR3: CASSLRSDSPLHF. DNA for the CDR3: TGTGCCAGCAGCCTGCGTTCGGATTCACCCCTCCACTTT. The chain combines TRBV7-8 with TRBJ1-6; unclear D gene. V was trimmed by 5 bases and J by 8 bases, leaving 10 bases between them. The germline gives CDR1 SGHVS, CDR2 FQNEAQ. The CDR3 loop spans 13 amino acids. The full variable domain, completed using reference TRBV7-8 and TRBJ1-6, is GAGVSQSPRYKVAKRGQDVALRCDPISGHVSLFWYQQALGQGPEFLTYFQNEAQLDKSGLPSDRFFAERPEGSVSTLKIQRTQQEDSAVYLCASSLRSDSPLHFGNGTRLTVT.

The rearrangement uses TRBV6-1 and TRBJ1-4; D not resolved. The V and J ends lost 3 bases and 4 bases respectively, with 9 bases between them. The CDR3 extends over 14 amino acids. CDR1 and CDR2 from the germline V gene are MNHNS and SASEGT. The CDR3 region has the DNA TGTGCCAGCAGTGAGGGCCGGAATAATGAAAAACTGTTTTTT. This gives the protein CASSEGRNNEKLFF.

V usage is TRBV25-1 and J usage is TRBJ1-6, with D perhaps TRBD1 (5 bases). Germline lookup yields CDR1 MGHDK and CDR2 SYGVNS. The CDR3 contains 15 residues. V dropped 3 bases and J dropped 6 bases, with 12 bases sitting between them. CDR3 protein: CASSDGTEINSPLHF. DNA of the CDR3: TGTGCCAGCAGTGATGGGACGGAGATTAATTCACCCCTCCACTTT.

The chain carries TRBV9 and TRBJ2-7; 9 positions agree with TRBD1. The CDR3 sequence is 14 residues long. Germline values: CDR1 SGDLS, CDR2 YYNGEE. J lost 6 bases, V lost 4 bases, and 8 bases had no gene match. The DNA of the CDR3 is TGTGCCAGCAGCTCCCCGGGACAGGGTCCCGAGCAGTACTTC. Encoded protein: CASSSPGQGPEQYF. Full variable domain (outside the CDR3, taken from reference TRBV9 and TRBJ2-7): DSGVTQTPKHLITATGQRVTLRCSPRSGDLSVYWYQQSLDQGLQFLIQYYNGEERAKGNILERFSAQQFPDLHSELNLSSLELGDSALYFCASSSPGQGPEQYFGPGTRLTVT.

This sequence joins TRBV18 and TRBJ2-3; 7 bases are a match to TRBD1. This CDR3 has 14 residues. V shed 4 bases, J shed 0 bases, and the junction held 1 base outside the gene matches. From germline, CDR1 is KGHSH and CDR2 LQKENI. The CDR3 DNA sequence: TGTGCCAGCTCACTACAGGGGAGCACAGATACGCAGTATTTT. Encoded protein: CASSLQGSTDTQYF.

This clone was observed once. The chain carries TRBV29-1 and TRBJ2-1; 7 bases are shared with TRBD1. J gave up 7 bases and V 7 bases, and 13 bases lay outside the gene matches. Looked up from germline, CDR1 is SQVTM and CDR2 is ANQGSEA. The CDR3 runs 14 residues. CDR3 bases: TGCAGCGCACTAAGGGGGACAGCAGGAAATGAGCAGTTCTTC. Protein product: CSALRGTAGNEQFF.

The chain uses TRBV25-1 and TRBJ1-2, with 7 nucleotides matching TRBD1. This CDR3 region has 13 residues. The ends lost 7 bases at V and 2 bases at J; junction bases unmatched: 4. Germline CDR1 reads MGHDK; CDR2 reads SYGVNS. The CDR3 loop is CASTLGQNYGYTF. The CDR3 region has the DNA TGTGCCAGCACTTTGGGACAGAACTATGGCTACACCTTC.

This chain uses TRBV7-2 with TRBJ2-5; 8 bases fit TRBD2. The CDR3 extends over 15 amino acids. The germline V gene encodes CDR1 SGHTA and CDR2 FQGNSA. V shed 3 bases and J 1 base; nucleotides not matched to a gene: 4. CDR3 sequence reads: CASSFQAGAQETQYF. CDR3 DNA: TGTGCCAGCAGCTTTCAAGCGGGGGCCCAAGAGACCCAGTACTTC.

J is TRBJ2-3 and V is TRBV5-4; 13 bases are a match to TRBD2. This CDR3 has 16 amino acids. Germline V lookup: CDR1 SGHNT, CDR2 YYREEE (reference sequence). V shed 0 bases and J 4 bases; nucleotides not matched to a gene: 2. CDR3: CASSLAGTSGADTQYF. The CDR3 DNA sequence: TGTGCCAGCAGCTTGGCCGGGACTAGCGGGGCAGATACGCAGTATTTT.

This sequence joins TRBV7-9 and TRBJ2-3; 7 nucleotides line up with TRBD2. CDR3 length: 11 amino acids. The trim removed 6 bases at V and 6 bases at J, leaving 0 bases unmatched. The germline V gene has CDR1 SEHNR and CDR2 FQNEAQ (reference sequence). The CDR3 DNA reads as TGTGCCAGCAGACTAGCGGATACGCAGTATTTT. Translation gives CASRLADTQYF.

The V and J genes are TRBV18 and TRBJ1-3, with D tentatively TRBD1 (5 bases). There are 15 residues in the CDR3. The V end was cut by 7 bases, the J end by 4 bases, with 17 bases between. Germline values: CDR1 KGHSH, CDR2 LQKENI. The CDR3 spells CASYTGGARGNTIYF. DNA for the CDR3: TGTGCCAGCTACACTGGAGGGGCGCGAGGAAACACCATATATTTT.

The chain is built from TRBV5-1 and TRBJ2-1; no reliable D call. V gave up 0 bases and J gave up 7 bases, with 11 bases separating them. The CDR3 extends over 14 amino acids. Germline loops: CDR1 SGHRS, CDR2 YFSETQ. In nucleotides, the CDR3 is TGCGCCAGCAGCTTGGCAGGTCGGGTAAATGAGCAGTTCTTC. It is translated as CASSLAGRVNEQFF. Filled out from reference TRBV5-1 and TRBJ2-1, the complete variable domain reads KAGVTQTPRYLIKTRGQQVTLSCSPISGHRSVSWYQQTPGQGLQFLFEYFSETQRNKGNFPGRFSGRQFSNSRSEMNVSTLELGDSALYLCASSLAGRVNEQFFGPGTRLTVL.

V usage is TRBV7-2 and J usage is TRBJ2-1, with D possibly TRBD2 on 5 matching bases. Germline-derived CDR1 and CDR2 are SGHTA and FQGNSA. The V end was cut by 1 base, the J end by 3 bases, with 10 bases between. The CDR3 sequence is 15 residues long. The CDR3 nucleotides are TGTGCCAGCAGCTTAGATGCGGGCGTCTACAATGAGCAGTTCTTC. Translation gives CASSLDAGVYNEQFF.

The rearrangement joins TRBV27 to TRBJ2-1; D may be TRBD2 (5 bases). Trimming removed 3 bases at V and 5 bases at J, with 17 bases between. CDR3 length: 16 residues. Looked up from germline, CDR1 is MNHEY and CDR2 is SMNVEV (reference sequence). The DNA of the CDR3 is TGTGCCAGCAGTTTGACGGCAAGGCTAGCTGACAATGAGCAGTTCTTC. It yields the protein CASSLTARLADNEQFF.

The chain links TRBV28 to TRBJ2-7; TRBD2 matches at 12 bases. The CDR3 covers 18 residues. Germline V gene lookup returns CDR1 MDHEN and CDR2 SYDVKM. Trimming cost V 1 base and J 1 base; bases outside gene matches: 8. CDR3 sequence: CASSLFLGLAGSSYEQYF. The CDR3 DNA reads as TGTGCCAGCAGTTTATTCCTAGGACTAGCGGGATCGTCCTACGAGCAGTACTTC.

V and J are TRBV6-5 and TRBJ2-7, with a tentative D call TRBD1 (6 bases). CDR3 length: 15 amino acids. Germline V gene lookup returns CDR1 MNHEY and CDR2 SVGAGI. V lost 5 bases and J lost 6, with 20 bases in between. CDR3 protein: CASSQPGHLLAEQYF. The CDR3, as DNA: TGTGCCAGCAGTCAGCCGGGACATCTGTTGGCCGAGCAGTACTTC.

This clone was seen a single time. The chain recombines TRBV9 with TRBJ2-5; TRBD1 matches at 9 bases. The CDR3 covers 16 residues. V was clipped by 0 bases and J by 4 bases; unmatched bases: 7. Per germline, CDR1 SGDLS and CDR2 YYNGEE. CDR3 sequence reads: CASSVAAQGAGETQYF. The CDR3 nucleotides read TGTGCCAGCAGCGTAGCGGCACAGGGGGCGGGAGAGACCCAGTACTTC.

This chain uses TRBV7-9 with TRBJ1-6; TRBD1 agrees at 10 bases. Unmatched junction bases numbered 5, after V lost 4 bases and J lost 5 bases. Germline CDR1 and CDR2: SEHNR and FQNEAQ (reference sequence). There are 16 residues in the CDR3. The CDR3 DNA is TGTGCCAGCAGCTCCTCGACAGGGGGCAATAATTCACCCCTCCACTTT. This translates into CASSSSTGGNNSPLHF. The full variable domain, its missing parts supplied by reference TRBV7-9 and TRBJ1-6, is DTGVSQNPRHKITKRGQNVTFRCDPISEHNRLYWYRQTLGQGPEFLTYFQNEAQLEKSRLLSDRFSAERPKGSFSTLEIQRTEQGDSAMYLCASSSSTGGNNSPLHFGNGTRLTVT.